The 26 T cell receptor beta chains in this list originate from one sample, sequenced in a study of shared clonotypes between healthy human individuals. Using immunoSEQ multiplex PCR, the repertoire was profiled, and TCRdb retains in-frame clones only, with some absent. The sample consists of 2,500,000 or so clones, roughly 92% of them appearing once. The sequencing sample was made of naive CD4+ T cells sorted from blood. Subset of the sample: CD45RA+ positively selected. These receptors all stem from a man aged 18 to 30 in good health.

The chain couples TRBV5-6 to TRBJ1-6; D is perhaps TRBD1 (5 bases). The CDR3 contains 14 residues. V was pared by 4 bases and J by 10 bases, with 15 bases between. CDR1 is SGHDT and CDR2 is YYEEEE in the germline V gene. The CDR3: CASSVGGDGSPLHF. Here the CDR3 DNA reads TGTGCCAGCAGCGTGGGAGGGGATGGCTCACCCCTCCACTTT.

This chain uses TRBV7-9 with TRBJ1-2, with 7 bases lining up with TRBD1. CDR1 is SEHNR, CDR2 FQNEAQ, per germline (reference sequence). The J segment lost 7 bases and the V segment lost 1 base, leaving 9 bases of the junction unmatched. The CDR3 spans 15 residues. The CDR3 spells CASSLVTAGGSGYTF. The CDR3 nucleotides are TGTGCCAGCAGCTTAGTGACGGCAGGGGGGAGTGGCTACACCTTC. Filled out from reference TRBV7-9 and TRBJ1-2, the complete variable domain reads DTGVSQNPRHKITKRGQNVTFRCDPISEHNRLYWYRQTLGQGPEFLTYFQNEAQLEKSRLLSDRFSAERPKGSFSTLEIQRTEQGDSAMYLCASSLVTAGGSGYTFGSGTRLTVV.

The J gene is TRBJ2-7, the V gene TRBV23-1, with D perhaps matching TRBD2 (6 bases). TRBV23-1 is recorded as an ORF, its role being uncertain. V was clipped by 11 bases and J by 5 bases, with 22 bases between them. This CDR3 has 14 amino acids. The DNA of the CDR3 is TGCGCCCCCAAAGCGGGCAATGGACGCCACGAGCAGTACTTC. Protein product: CAPKAGNGRHEQYF.

CDR3 in amino acids: CASSEQRGDTIYF. The CDR3 nucleotides read TGTGCCAGCAGTGAGCAGCGGGGGGACACCATATATTTT. The chain employs TRBV6-1 and TRBJ1-3; possibly TRBD1 for D (5 bases). The CDR3 length is 13 residues. Trimming took off 3 bases at V and 8 bases at J, with 11 bases between the two ends. Germline V gene lookup returns CDR1 MNHNS and CDR2 SASEGT.

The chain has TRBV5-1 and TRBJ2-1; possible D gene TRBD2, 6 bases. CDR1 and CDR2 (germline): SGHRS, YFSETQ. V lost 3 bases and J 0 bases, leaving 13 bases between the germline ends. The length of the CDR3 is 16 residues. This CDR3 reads CASSSDTSHSYNEQFF. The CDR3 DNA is TGCGCCAGCAGCTCTGATACTAGCCACTCCTACAATGAGCAGTTCTTC.

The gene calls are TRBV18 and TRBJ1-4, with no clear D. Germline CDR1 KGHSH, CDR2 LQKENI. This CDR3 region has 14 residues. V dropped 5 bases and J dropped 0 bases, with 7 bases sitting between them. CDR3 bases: TGTGCCAGCTCATCATCTTCAACTAATGAAAAACTGTTTTTT. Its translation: CASSSSSTNEKLFF.

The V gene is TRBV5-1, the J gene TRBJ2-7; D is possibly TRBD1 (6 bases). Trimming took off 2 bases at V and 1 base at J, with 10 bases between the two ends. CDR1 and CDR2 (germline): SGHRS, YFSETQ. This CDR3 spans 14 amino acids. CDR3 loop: CASSLQDRSYEQYF. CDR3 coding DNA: TGCGCCAGCAGCTTACAAGACAGGTCCTACGAGCAGTACTTC. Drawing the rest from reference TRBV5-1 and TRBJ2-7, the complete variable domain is KAGVTQTPRYLIKTRGQQVTLSCSPISGHRSVSWYQQTPGQGLQFLFEYFSETQRNKGNFPGRFSGRQFSNSRSEMNVSTLELGDSALYLCASSLQDRSYEQYFGPGTRLTVT.

In DNA form, the CDR3 reads TGTGCCAGCAGCCCCCTTGGTAGCTCCTATAATTCACCCCTCCACTTT. This sequence encodes CASSPLGSSYNSPLHF. V gene TRBV27 combines with J gene TRBJ1-6, with D unresolved. V was shortened by 6 bases and J by 0 bases, with 12 bases between the two germline ends. The CDR3 runs 16 residues. Germline V gives CDR1 MNHEY, CDR2 SMNVEV (reference sequence).

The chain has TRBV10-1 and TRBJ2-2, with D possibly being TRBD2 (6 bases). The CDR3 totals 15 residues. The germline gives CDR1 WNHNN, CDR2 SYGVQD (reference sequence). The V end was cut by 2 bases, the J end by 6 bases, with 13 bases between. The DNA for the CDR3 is TGCGCCAGCAGTGAGAGTGCGGGACGGGCCGGGGAGCTGTTTTTT. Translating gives CASSESAGRAGELFF.

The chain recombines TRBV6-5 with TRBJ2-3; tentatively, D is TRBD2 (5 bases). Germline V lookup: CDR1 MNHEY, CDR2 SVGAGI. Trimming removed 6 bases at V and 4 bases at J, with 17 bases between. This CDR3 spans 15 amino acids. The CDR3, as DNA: TGTGCCAGCAGCAGAGGTGCAGGAGGTGCAGATACGCAGTATTTT. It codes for CASSRGAGGADTQYF.

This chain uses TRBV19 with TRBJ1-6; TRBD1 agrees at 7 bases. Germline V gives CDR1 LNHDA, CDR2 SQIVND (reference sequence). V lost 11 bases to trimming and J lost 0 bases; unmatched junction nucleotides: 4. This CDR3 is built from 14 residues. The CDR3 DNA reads TGTGCCGTACAGGGGAGCTCCTATAATTCACCCCTCCACTTT. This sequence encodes CAVQGSSYNSPLHF.

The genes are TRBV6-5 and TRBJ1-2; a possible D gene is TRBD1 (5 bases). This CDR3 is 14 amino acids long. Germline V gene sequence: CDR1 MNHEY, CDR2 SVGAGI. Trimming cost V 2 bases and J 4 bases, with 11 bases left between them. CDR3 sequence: CASSYGDLGYGYTF. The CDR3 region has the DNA TGTGCCAGCAGTTACGGGGACCTTGGCTATGGCTACACCTTC.

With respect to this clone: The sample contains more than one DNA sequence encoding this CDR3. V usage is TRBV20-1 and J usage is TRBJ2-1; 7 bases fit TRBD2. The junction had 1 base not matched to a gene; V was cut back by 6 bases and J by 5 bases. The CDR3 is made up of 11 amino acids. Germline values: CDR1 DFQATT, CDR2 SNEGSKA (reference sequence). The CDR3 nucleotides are TGCAGTGCGGGGGGGGACAATGAGCAGTTCTTC. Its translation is CSAGGDNEQFF.

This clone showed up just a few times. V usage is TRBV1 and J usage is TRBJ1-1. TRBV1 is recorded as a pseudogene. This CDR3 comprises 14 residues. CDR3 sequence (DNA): TGCACCAGCAGCCAAGAGTCGGTGAACACTGAAGCTTTCTTT. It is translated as CTSSQESVNTEAFF.

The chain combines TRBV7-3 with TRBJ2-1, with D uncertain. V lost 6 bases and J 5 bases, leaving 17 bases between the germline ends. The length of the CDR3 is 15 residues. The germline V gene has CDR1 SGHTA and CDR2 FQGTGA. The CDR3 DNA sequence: TGTGCCAGCAGTACGGATCCGTCTAACAACAATGAGCAGTTCTTC. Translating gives CASSTDPSNNNEQFF.

CDR3 region: CASSEAPGRAGHEQYF. In DNA form, the CDR3 reads TGTGCCAGCAGTGAAGCGCCCGGCAGGGCGGGCCACGAGCAGTACTTC. This chain joins TRBV6-1 and TRBJ2-7, with D possibly being TRBD1 or TRBD2 (5 bases each). Germline V gene sequence: CDR1 MNHNS, CDR2 SASEGT. The CDR3 contains 16 residues. V was pared by 0 bases and J by 5 bases, with 17 bases between.

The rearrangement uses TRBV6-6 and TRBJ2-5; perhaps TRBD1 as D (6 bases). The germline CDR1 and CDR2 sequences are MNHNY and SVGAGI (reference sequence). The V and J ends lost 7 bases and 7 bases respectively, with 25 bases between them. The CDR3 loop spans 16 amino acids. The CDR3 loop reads CASIGDTGTAPGTQYF. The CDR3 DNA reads TGTGCCAGCATCGGGGACACCGGGACGGCCCCCGGGACCCAGTACTTC.

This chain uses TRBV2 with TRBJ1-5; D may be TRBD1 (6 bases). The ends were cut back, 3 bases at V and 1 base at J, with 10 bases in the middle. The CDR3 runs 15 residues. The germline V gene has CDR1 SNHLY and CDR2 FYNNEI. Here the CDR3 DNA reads TGTGCCAGCAGTGAGCGGGGGCAGAGCAATCAGCCCCAGCATTTT. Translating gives CASSERGQSNQPQHF. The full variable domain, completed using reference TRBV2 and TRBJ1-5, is EPEVTQTPSHQVTQMGQEVILRCVPISNHLYFYWYRQILGQKVEFLVSFYNNEISEKSEIFDDQFSVERPDGSNFTLKIRSTKLEDSAMYFCASSERGQSNQPQHFGDGTRLSIL.

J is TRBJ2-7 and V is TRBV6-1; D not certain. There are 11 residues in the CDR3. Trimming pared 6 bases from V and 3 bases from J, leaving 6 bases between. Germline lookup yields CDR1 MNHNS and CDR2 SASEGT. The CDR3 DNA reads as TGTGCCAGCAGAGTAAACTACGAGCAGTACTTC. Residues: CASRVNYEQYF.

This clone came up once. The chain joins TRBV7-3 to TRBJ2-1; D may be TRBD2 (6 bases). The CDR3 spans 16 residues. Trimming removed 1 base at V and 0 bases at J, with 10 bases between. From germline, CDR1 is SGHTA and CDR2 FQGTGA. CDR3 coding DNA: TGTGCCAGCAGCTTAAGCGGGGAGAGCTCCTACAATGAGCAGTTCTTC. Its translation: CASSLSGESSYNEQFF.

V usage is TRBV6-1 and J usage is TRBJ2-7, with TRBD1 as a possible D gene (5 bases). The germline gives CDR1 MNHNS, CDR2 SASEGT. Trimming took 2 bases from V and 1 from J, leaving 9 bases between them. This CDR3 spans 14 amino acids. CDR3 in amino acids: CASSELRTSYEQYF. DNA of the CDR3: TGTGCCAGCAGTGAACTGAGGACATCCTACGAGCAGTACTTC.

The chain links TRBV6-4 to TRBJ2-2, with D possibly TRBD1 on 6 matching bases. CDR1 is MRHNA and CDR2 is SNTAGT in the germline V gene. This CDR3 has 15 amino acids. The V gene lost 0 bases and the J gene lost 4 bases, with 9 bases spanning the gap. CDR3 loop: CASSDSPGVTGELFF. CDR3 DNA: TGTGCCAGCAGTGACTCGCCAGGGGTCACCGGGGAGCTGTTTTTT.

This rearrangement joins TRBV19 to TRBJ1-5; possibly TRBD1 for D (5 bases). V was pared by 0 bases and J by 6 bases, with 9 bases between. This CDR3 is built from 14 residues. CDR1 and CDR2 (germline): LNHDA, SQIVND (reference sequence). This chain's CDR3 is CASSIEGQGQPQHF. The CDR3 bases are TGTGCCAGTAGTATAGAGGGGCAGGGTCAGCCCCAGCATTTT. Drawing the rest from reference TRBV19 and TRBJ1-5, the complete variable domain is DGGITQSPKYLFRKEGQNVTLSCEQNLNHDAMYWYRQDPGQGLRLIYYSQIVNDFQKGDIAEGYSVSREKKESFPLTVTSAQKNPTAFYLCASSIEGQGQPQHFGDGTRLSIL.

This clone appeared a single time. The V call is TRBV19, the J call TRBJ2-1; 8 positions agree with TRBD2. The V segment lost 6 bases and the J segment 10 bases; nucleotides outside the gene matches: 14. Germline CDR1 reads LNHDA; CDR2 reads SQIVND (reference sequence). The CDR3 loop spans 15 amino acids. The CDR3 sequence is CASSSMGLGTREQFF. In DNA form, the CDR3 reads TGTGCCAGTAGCTCAATGGGACTAGGAACACGCGAGCAGTTCTTC.

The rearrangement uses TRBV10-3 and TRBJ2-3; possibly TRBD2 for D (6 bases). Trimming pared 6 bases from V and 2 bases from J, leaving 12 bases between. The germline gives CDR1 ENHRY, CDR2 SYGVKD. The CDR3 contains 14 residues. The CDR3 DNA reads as TGTGCCATCAGCGGGACGGGGGACACAGATACGCAGTATTTT. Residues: CAISGTGDTDTQYF.

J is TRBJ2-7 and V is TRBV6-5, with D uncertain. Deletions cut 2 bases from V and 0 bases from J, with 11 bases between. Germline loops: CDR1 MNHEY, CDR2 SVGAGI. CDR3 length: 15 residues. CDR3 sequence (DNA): TGTGCCAGCAGTTACGATCACGGAAGCTCCTACGAGCAGTACTTC. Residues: CASSYDHGSSYEQYF.